A selection of T cell receptor beta chains follows, all from one sample in a study of shared clonotypes between healthy human individuals. Clones were sequenced by immunoSEQ multiplex PCR, and TCRdb holds only the in-frame ones, with some missing. Among approximately 2,000,000 clones, 85% to 95% were seen once, and the ten largest hold 0.37%. Sequenced sample: naive CD4+ T cells from PBMCs. The receptors originated from a young man in good health. Some clones in this sample may be carry-over from other donors' samples. CDR3s include the opening cysteine and the closing phenylalanine or tryptophan. A D gene is named only where the DNA matches it firmly.

d_gene: NA; j_gene: TRBJ2-7; v_gene: TRBV6-5; CDR3aa: CASSNEGETAYEQYF
d_gene: NA; j_gene: TRBJ1-2; v_gene: TRBV19; CDR3aa: CASSIIRVPRLNYGYTF
d_gene: TRBD1; j_gene: TRBJ1-2; v_gene: TRBV27; CDR3aa: CASSSPARGLDGYTF
d_gene: NA; j_gene: TRBJ2-3; v_gene: TRBV25-1; CDR3aa: CASSATWDTQYF
d_gene: NA; j_gene: TRBJ2-2; v_gene: TRBV27; CDR3aa: CASSLWGGPNTGELFF
d_gene: NA; j_gene: TRBJ2-7; v_gene: TRBV5-5; CDR3aa: CASSLGIVVTYEQYF
d_gene: NA; j_gene: TRBJ2-3; v_gene: TRBV7-6; CDR3aa: CASSPRVGTQYF
d_gene: NA; j_gene: TRBJ1-4; v_gene: TRBV28; CDR3aa: CASSLREPGSGREKLFF
d_gene: TRBD2; j_gene: TRBJ2-3; v_gene: TRBV11-2; CDR3aa: CASSPVLAGVSDTQYF
d_gene: TRBD1; j_gene: TRBJ1-4; v_gene: TRBV5-1; CDR3aa: CASSLAVGQGNEKLFF
d_gene: TRBD1; j_gene: TRBJ1-5; v_gene: TRBV27; CDR3aa: CASSRFGQGANQPQHF
d_gene: NA; j_gene: TRBJ2-5; v_gene: TRBV7-6; CDR3aa: CATREETQYF
d_gene: TRBD2; j_gene: TRBJ2-7; v_gene: TRBV29-1; CDR3aa: CSVVIGLAGDEQYF
d_gene: TRBD2; j_gene: TRBJ2-3; v_gene: TRBV5-1; CDR3aa: CASRVAGGGDTQYF
d_gene: NA; j_gene: TRBJ2-2; v_gene: TRBV20-1; CDR3aa: CSARDHGELFF
d_gene: TRBD1; j_gene: TRBJ1-1; v_gene: TRBV18; CDR3aa: CASSPLGTGGVNTEAFF
d_gene: NA; j_gene: TRBJ2-1; v_gene: TRBV7-3; CDR3aa: CASSPSMIGSLNEQFF
d_gene: TRBD1; j_gene: TRBJ2-7; v_gene: TRBV27; CDR3aa: CASSLYRRTRGQGRPAYEQYF
d_gene: TRBD2; j_gene: TRBJ2-2; v_gene: TRBV5-1; CDR3aa: CASSLPGTSGMNTGELFF
d_gene: TRBD2; j_gene: TRBJ2-3; v_gene: TRBV29-1; CDR3aa: CSVTSGRAVDTQYF
d_gene: TRBD2; j_gene: TRBJ2-1; v_gene: TRBV4-1; CDR3aa: CASSLGLVDEQFF
d_gene: TRBD1; j_gene: TRBJ1-2; v_gene: TRBV19; CDR3aa: CASSTGGSSYTF
d_gene: TRBD1; j_gene: TRBJ2-7; v_gene: TRBV5-1; CDR3aa: CASSFQGAYEQYF